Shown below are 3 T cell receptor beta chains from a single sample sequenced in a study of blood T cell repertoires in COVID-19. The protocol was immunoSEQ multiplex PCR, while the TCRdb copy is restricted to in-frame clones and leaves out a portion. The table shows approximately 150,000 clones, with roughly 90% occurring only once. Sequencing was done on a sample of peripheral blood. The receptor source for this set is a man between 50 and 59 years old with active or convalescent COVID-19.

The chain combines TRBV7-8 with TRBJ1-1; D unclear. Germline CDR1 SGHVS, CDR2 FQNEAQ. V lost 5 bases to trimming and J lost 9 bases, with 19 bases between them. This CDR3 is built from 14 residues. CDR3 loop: CASSPTPTWVQAFF. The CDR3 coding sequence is TGTGCCAGCAGCCCCACCCCGACATGGGTCCAAGCTTTCTTT.

The CDR3 sequence: CASSFSRSSYEQYF. The CDR3 coding sequence is TGCGCCAGCAGCTTTAGTAGGAGCTCCTACGAGCAGTACTTC. The chain recombines TRBV5-1 with TRBJ2-7, with D unclear. CDR1 and CDR2 (germline): SGHRS, YFSETQ. The length of the CDR3 is 14 residues. V was clipped by 2 bases and J by 0 bases, with 9 bases between them.

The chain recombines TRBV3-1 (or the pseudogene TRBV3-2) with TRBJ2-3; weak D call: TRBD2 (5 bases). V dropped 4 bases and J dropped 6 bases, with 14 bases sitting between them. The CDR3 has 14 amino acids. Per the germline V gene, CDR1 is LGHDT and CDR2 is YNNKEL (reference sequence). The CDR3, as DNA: TGTGCCAGCAGCCGACTCCAACCGGGGGATACGCAGTATTTT. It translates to CASSRLQPGDTQYF.